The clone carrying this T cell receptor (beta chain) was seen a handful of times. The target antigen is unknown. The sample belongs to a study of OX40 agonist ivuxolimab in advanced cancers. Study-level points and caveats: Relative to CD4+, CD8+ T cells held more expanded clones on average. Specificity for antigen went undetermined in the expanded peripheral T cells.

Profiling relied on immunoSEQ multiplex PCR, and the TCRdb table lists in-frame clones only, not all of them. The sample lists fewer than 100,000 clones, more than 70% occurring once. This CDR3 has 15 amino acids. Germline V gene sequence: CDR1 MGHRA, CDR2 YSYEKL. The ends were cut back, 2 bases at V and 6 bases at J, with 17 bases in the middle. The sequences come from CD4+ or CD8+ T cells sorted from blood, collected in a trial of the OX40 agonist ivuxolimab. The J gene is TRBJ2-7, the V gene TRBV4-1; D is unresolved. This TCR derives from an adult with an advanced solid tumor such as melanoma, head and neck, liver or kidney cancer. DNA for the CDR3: TGCGCCAGCAGCCAACAAACCCGGGCGGAAGGCGAGCAGTACTTC. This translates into CASSQQTRAEGEQYF.